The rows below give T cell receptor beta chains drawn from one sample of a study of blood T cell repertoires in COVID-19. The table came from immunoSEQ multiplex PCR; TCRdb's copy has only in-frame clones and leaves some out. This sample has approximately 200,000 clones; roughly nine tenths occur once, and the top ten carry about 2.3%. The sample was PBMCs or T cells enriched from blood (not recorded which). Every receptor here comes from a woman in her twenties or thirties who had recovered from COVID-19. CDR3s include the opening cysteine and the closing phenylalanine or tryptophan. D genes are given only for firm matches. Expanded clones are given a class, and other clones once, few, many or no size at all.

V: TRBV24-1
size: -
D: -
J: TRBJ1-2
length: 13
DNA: TGTGCCACCAGTGAAGGGACTGACTATGGCTACACCTTC
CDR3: CATSEGTDYGYTF

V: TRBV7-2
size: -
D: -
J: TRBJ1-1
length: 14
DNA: TGTGCCAGCAGCTTAGCCCGGGACAATTCTGAAGCTTTCTTT
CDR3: CASSLARDNSEAFF

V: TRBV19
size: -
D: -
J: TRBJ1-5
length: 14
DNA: TGTGCCAGTAGTATGGGCTCGTCATTCCAGCCCCAGCATTTT
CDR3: CASSMGSSFQPQHF

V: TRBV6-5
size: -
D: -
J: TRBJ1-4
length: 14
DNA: TGTGCCAGCAGTTACTCGACAGATAATGAAAAACTGTTTTTT
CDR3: CASSYSTDNEKLFF

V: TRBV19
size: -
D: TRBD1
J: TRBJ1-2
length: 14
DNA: TGTGCCAGTAGTAAGACAGGGGGCGGCTATGGCTACACCTTC
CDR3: CASSKTGGGYGYTF

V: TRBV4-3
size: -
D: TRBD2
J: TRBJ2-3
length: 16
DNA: TGCGCCAGCAGCCCGACGGTAGCGGGTGGCACAGATACGCAGTATTTT
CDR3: CASSPTVAGGTDTQYF

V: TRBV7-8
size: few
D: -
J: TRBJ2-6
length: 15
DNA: TGTGCCAGCAGCTTAGGGAGCTCTGGGGCCAACGTCCTGACTTTC
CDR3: CASSLGSSGANVLTF

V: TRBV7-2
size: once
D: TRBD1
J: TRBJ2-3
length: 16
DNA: TGTGCCAGCAGCCCGGAAGACAGGGGGCGCTGGGATACGCAGTATTTT
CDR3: CASSPEDRGRWDTQYF

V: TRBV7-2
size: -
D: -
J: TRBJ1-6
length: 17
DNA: TGTGCCAGCCAGGGAGGGACCCCTGGACTTTTTAATTCACCCCTCCACTTT
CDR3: CASQGGTPGLFNSPLHF

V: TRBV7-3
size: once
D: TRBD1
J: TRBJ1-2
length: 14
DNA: TGTGCCAGCAGTCCGACAGGGGGCAAGTATGGCTACACCTTC
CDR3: CASSPTGGKYGYTF

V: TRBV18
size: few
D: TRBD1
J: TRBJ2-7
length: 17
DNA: TGTGCCAGCTCACCATCGACCGACAGGGGATCTCCCTACGAGCAGTACTTC
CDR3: CASSPSTDRGSPYEQYF

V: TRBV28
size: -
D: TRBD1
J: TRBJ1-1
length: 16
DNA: TGTGCCAGCAGTTTGGGGACAGGGAATATGAACACTGAAGCTTTCTTT
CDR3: CASSLGTGNMNTEAFF

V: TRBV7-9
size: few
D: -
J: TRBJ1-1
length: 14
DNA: TGTGCCAGCAGCCAACGGAGCATGAACACTGAAGCTTTCTTT
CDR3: CASSQRSMNTEAFF

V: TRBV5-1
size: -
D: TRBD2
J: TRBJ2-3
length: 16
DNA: TGCGCCAGCAGCTTGGACGGCGGGGGGGCGATAGATACGCAGTATTTT
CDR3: CASSLDGGGAIDTQYF

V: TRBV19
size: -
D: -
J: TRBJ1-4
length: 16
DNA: TGTGCCAGTAGTCGATCGCAGCTAGCAACTAATGAAAAACTGTTTTTT
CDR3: CASSRSQLATNEKLFF

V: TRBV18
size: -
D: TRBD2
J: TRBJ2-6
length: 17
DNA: TGTGCCAGCTCACCAGAGGGGAGGGGCCTTGGGGCCAACGTCCTGACTTTC
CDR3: CASSPEGRGLGANVLTF

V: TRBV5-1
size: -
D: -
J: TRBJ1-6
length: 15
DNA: TGCGCCAGCAGCTTGGACAGGTCTAACAATTCACCCCTCCACTTT
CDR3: CASSLDRSNNSPLHF

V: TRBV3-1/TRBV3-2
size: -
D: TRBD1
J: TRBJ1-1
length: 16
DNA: TGTGCCAGCAGCCAAGGACGTCGGGACAGGGGCCCTGAAGCTTTCTTT
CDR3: CASSQGRRDRGPEAFF

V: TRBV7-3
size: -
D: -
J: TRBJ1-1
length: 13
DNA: TGTGCCACCCGGGGAGGGATGAACACTGAAGCTTTCTTT
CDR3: CATRGGMNTEAFF

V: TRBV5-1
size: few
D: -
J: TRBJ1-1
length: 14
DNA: TGCGCCAGCAGCTTGAGGGAGGGGAACACTGAAGCTTTCTTT
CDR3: CASSLREGNTEAFF

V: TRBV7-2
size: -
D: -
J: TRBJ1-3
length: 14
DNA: TGTGCCAGCAGCTTAGTCAGGGCGGGAAACACCATATATTTT
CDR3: CASSLVRAGNTIYF

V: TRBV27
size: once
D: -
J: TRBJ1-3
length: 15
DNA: TGTGCCAGCAGACGTACGGGTAGCTCTGGAAACACCATATATTTT
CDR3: CASRRTGSSGNTIYF

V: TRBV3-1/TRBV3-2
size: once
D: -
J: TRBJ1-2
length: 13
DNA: TGTGCCAGCAGCCTTTCCAGGGATAATGGCTACACCTTC
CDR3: CASSLSRDNGYTF

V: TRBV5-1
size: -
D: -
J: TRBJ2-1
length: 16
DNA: TGCGCCAGCAGCTTGGGGCTGGGCCGCTCCTACAATGAGCAGTTCTTC
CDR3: CASSLGLGRSYNEQFF

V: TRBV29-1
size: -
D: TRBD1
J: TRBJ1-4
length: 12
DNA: TGCAGCGGGGGACAGGCCGATGAAAAACTGTTTTTT
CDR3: CSGGQADEKLFF

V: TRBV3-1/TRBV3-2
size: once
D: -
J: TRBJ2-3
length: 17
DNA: TGTGCCAGCAGCCAAGAATCCGGGGGGCGGGGGACAGATACGCAGTATTTT
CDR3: CASSQESGGRGTDTQYF

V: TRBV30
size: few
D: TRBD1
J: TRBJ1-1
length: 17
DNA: TGTGCCTGGAGTGTACCAGGGACAGGGTTATCGGGGACTGAAGCTTTCTTT
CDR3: CAWSVPGTGLSGTEAFF

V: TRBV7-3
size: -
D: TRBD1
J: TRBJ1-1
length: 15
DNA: TGTGCCAGCAGCTCCGAACAGGGGGTGATTACTGAAGCTTTCTTT
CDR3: CASSSEQGVITEAFF

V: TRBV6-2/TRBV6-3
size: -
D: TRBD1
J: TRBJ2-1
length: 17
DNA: TGTGCCAGCAGTCTACTCGCCCCGGGACAGGGGTCCAATGAGCAGTTCTTC
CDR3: CASSLLAPGQGSNEQFF

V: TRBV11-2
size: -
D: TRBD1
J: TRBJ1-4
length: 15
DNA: TGTGCCAGCAGCTTAGAGGCAGGGGGAGATGAAAAACTGTTTTTT
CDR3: CASSLEAGGDEKLFF

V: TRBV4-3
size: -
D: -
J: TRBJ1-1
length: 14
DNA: TGCGCCAGCAGCCAACCAGGGGTGGTAACTGAAGCTTTCTTT
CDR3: CASSQPGVVTEAFF

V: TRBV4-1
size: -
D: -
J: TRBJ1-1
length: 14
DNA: TGCGCCAGCAGTGACCCGATGGCGGTCACTGAAGCTTTCTTT
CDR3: CASSDPMAVTEAFF

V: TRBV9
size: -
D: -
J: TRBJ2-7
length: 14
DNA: TGTGCCAGCAGCGTAGAACTTAGATCCTACGAGCAGTACTTC
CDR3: CASSVELRSYEQYF

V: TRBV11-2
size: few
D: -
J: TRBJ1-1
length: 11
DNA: TGTGCCAGCAGCGGGAGCACTGAAGCTTTCTTT
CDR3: CASSGSTEAFF

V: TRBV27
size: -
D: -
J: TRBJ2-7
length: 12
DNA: TGTGCCAGCAGCCCGACAGTACACGAGCAGTACTTC
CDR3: CASSPTVHEQYF

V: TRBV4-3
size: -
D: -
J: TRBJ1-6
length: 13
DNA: TGCGCCAGCAGCCAAGTGAGCGATTCACCCCTCCACTTT
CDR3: CASSQVSDSPLHF

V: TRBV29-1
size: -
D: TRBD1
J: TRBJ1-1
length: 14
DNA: TGCAGCGTGGCGCGACAGGGCGCGAACACTGAAGCTTTCTTT
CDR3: CSVARQGANTEAFF

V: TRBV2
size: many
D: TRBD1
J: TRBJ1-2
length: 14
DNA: TGTGCCAGCAGTAAGGTATCAGGGGGCTATGGCTACACCTTC
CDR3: CASSKVSGGYGYTF

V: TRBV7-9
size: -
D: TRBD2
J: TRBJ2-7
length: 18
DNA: TGTGCCAGCAGCTTAATACTAGCGGGGAGGATAAGCTCCTACGAGCAGTACTTC
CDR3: CASSLILAGRISSYEQYF

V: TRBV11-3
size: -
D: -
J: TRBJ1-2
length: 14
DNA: TGTGCCAGCAGCTTGGAACAGGAAAACTATGGCTACACCTTC
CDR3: CASSLEQENYGYTF

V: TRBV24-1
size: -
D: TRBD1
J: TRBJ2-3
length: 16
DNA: TGTGCCACCAGTGATTCGGACAGGGGGCGCAGAGATACGCAGTATTTT
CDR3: CATSDSDRGRRDTQYF

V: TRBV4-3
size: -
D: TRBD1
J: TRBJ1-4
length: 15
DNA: TGCGCCAGCAGCCTCACCCCCGGGACAGAGGAAAAACTGTTTTTT
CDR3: CASSLTPGTEEKLFF